A single sample is the source of the 11 T cell receptor beta chains below, sequenced in a study of T cells after yellow fever vaccination. TCRdb reprocessed the 5' RACE reads with MiXCR, giving one entry per CDR3 protein. The repertoire holds roughly 300,000 distinct CDR3 sequences, with 6.8% as singletons. The sample here was PBMCs, taken approximately 40 days after the first yellow fever vaccination. The source is a man between 18 and 29 years old who received the YFV17D yellow fever vaccine.

There are many counts of this clonotype. CDR3 coding DNA: TGTGCCAGCAGCGGGGCAACGTACGTC. Protein product: CASSGATYV. The V and J genes are TRBV9 and TRBJ2-7; D remains unclear. CDR3 length: 9 residues. Per germline, CDR1 SGDLS and CDR2 YYNGEE. V was clipped by 3 bases and J by 12 bases, with 7 bases between them.

The chain employs TRBV7-9 and TRBJ1-3, with a possible D match to TRBD1 (5 bases). The CDR3 has 16 amino acids. The V end lost 2 bases, the J end lost 0 bases, and 11 bases lay between the germline ends. Germline V CDR1 and CDR2: SEHNR, FQNEAQ (reference sequence). The CDR3 DNA reads TGTGCCAGCAGCTTACGGGGCAGGAACTCTGGAAACACCATATATTTT. It translates to CASSLRGRNSGNTIYF.

The chain recombines TRBV7-9 with TRBJ1-6; 9 bases line up with TRBD1. This CDR3 has 14 amino acids. Germline loops: CDR1 SEHNR, CDR2 FQNEAQ (reference sequence). Trimming removed 7 bases from V and 6 bases from J; junction bases left unmatched: 4. The CDR3 coding sequence is TGTGCCAGCACCTCGACAGGGGGTAATTCACCCCTCCACTTT. Translation gives CASTSTGGNSPLHF.

The chain's CDR3 is CATSDSGIRYGYTF. CDR3 coding DNA: TGTGCCACCAGTGATTCCGGGATCCGATATGGCTACACCTTC. V is TRBV24-1 and J is TRBJ1-2; D is ambiguous. From germline, CDR1 is KGHDR and CDR2 SFDVKD. This CDR3 comprises 14 residues. With 2 bases removed from V and 5 bases from J, the gap between germline ends came to 11 bases.

The chain is built from TRBV12-3 or TRBV12-4 and TRBJ1-5; D gene uncertain. The CDR3 length is 15 residues. Trimming left V 3 bases short and J 2 bases short, with 11 bases between. The CDR3 here is CASSFGRRGNQPQHF. CDR3 in DNA: TGTGCCAGCAGTTTTGGGCGGCGGGGCAATCAGCCCCAGCATTTT.

This clonotype has ten or more counts. V usage is TRBV5-4 and J usage is TRBJ2-1, with D uncertain. The germline CDR1 and CDR2 sequences are SGHNT and YYREEE (reference sequence). This CDR3 is built from 14 residues. Trimming shortened V by 9 bases and J by 5 bases, and 18 bases separated the two germline ends. CDR3 loop: CAILTDFGNNEQFF. DNA for the CDR3: TGTGCCATCTTAACAGATTTCGGTAACAATGAGCAGTTCTTC.

This clonotype has just a few counts. This chain links TRBV4-3 with TRBJ2-1; D unclear. The CDR3 loop spans 16 amino acids. Trimming removed 0 bases from V and 2 bases from J, with 11 bases in between. The germline gives CDR1 LGHNA, CDR2 YSLEER. CDR3 region: CASSQDIWAAYNEQFF. CDR3 coding DNA: TGCGCCAGCAGCCAAGATATATGGGCGGCCTACAATGAGCAGTTCTTC.

Only a few counts were recorded for this clonotype. The chain links TRBV7-6 to TRBJ1-2, with 7 bases that match TRBD1. V trimming: 5 bases; J trimming: 2 bases; junction bases outside the gene matches: 8. This CDR3 is 15 amino acids long. Germline V CDR1 and CDR2: SGHVS, FNYEAQ. CDR3 coding DNA: TGTGCCAGCAGCGCCACCCCAGGGGGGAACTATGGCTACACCTTC. Protein sequence: CASSATPGGNYGYTF.

V usage is TRBV29-1 and J usage is TRBJ2-1; a possible D gene is TRBD1 (6 bases). Trimming shortened V by 2 bases and J by 5 bases, and 13 bases separated the two germline ends. CDR1 and CDR2 (germline): SQVTM, ANQGSEA. This CDR3 comprises 14 residues. CDR3 nucleotides: TGCAGCGTTGAAAGGCTAGGGGGTAACAATGAGCAGTTCTTC. As protein: CSVERLGGNNEQFF.

The rearrangement joins TRBV29-1 to TRBJ1-1; D gene unclear. CDR3 length: 11 amino acids. The V gene lost 4 bases and the J gene lost 4 bases, with 7 bases spanning the gap. Per germline, CDR1 SQVTM and CDR2 ANQGSEA. The CDR3 protein is CSVVLGTEAFF. In DNA form, the CDR3 reads TGCAGCGTTGTTCTGGGCACTGAAGCTTTCTTT.

The chain links TRBV20-1 to TRBJ2-3; no reliable D call. The length of the CDR3 is 10 residues. Per the germline V gene, CDR1 is DFQATT and CDR2 is SNEGSKA (reference sequence). V dropped 5 bases and J dropped 4 bases, with 4 bases sitting between them. CDR3 coding DNA: TGCAGTGCTTCTCCAGATACGCAGTATTTT. This gives the protein CSASPDTQYF.